One T cell receptor beta chain is described in this entry. The clone's antigen remains unknown. At one end the junction does not follow the germline gene, possibly because of a read error. The method was 5' RACE. The data were produced on an Illumina HiSeq 2500. A second roughly 6 to 11 cycle PCR used a sample-barcoded 5' primer and a J-beta primer mix. A template-switch 5' adaptor carrying 12 random nucleotides introduced a unique molecular identifier onto each TCR beta cDNA molecule. At least 2.5 million CDR3-containing paired-end reads were obtained from each sample. First-strand cDNA synthesis was performed from all RNA using the Mint cDNA synthesis kit, with priming by a TRBC-specific oligonucleotide. After uracil-DNA glycosylase treatment, a first 18-cycle PCR used universal primers M1SS and BC2_uni_R on all cDNA. The original methods were these. For normalization, 1 million high-quality reads, each with a distinct molecular identifier, were randomly selected from each sample. Reads with shared molecular identifiers were discarded instead of being binned into consensus sequences. MiTCR, run with a Q25 quality threshold and the strictest error-elimination algorithm, handled CDR3 identification, clonotype clustering and error correction. A nonparametric unseen species model with Euler transformation was used to estimate lower-bound total TCR beta diversity. Using fastp trimming at Q25 and MiXCR clonotype assembly, TCRdb reanalyzed the public sequencing data and kept in-frame beta chains. Every CDR3 protein is listed once, alongside the most common genes and DNA of its rows. TCRdb assigned the V and J calls; the authors' analysis was not used. The sample table holds about 670,000 distinct CDR3 sequences, of which about 43% were seen once. The top ten clonotypes cover approximately 29% of the sample.

This record comes from a study of blood T cells in healthy people across ages (dated by TCRdb to the mid-2010s). Study-level background: In model experiments, template switching captured roughly one uniquely barcoded TCR beta cDNA molecule for every two T cells. The study analyzed two additional independent replicas of 1 million unique cDNA reads from the same blood draw for two donors, one aged 18 to 30 and one aged 80 or older. Donors were grouped into four age groups: young (average approximately 16 years), middle-aged (39), aged (approximately 58) and long-lived (just over 80). Age-related changes in TCR beta repertoire diversity were measured in the study by deep sequencing normalized with unique cDNA molecular identifiers. Donors of different ages were randomly distributed across sequencing lanes to avoid experimental bias.

Systemically healthy Caucasian individuals from Russia, 39 in total and aged about 6 to 90 years, were included as donors. Ten milliliters of peripheral blood were drawn from each donor into EDTA-treated Vacutainer tubes. Ficoll-Paque density-gradient centrifugation was used to isolate PBMCs, with at least 6.5 million per sample. Trizol reagent was used to extract total RNA from PBMCs, with at least 5.5 micrograms per sample. For every donor, flow cytometry on a PBMC aliquot measured the percentage of naive CD45RAhigh/CD27high T cells. Points the paper makes about the study in general: Estimates of total diversity based on one million sequenced T cells were considered lower bounds and underestimates. Because donor CMV infection status was unknown, age-related changes in expanded clonotypes were potentially confounded. A strong correlation was found between observed TCR beta diversity and the percentage of naive T cells measured by flow cytometry. Conclusive comparison of naive and antigen-experienced compartments was prevented by the profiling of bulk unsorted PBMCs. Compared with the aged group, the long-lived group had more naive CD4+ T cells, fewer expanded clones and increased TCR diversity, suggesting age selection. Observed TCR beta diversity per million T cells fell roughly linearly with age, and a significant reduction was already apparent by age roughly 40.

The CDR3 sequence holds 12 residues, the cysteine and phenylalanine included. The retained sequence is limited to the CDR3, 36 bases, with the frame set at the first base. The germline V gene (reference sequence) specifies DFQATT as CDR1 and SNEGSKA as CDR2. This chain is built from TRBV20-1 and TRBJ2-1; the D segment cannot be called with confidence. The sequenced sample consisted of blood. This receptor was obtained from an elderly man in good health. The CDR3 region has the sequence CSARGLVYEQFF. The DNA sequence reads TGCAGTGCCAGAGGCCTAGTCTATGAGCAGTTCTTC.